This is a list of T cell receptor beta chains from one sample in a study of post-analysis software for immune sequencing data. TCRdb reprocessed the PCR reads via MiXCR and lists one record per CDR3 protein. Of hundreds of thousands of distinct CDR3 sequences listed, roughly 27% are singletons. Sequencing used blood. These receptors came from a girl under 18 with multiple sclerosis. The CDR3 runs from the conserved cysteine through the conserved F or W. A D gene is named only where the DNA matches it firmly. The size of a clone is reported for some rows only, either as once, few or many, or as a class for expanded clones.

j_call | d_call | v_call | clone_size | cdr3_aa | cdr3_nt
TRBJ1-1 | TRBD1 | TRBV29-1 | . | CSVAGGQGTNTEAFF | TGCAGCGTTGCGGGAGGACAGGGGACGAACACTGAAGCTTTCTTT
TRBJ1-6 | . | TRBV7-2 | . | CASSPDMGIRGSPLHF | TGTGCCAGCAGCCCGGACATGGGTATCAGGGGTTCACCCCTCCACTTT
TRBJ2-5 | TRBD1 | TRBV11-2 | . | CASSPRQGSETQYF | TGTGCCAGCAGCCCTAGACAGGGCTCGGAGACCCAGTACTTC
TRBJ2-1 | TRBD2 | TRBV7-2 | . | CASSGTSGSLYEQFF | TGTGCCAGCAGCGGAACTAGCGGGAGTTTATATGAGCAGTTCTTC
TRBJ2-1 | . | TRBV5-6 | few | CASSFGTPAGNEQFF | TGTGCCAGCAGCTTCGGGACACCCGCCGGCAATGAGCAGTTCTTC
TRBJ2-7 | TRBD2 | TRBV7-2 | . | CASSLASGTSNYEQYF | TGTGCCAGCAGCTTAGCGTCCGGGACTAGCAACTACGAGCAGTACTTC
TRBJ2-1 | . | TRBV7-9 | few | CASSPGTTEQFF | TGTGCCAGCAGCCCGGGGACCACGGAGCAGTTCTTC
TRBJ2-7 | TRBD2 | TRBV20-1 | . | CSARDSSGIFSSYEQYF | TGCAGTGCTAGAGATTCTAGCGGGATTTTCTCCTCCTACGAGCAGTACTTC
TRBJ2-1 | TRBD2 | TRBV20-1 | . | CSALPRLAENNEQFF | TGCAGTGCTTTACCGAGACTAGCGGAAAACAATGAGCAGTTCTTC
TRBJ2-7 | . | TRBV2 | few | CASSERVSSEQYF | TGTGCCAGCAGTGAACGTGTCTCGAGCGAGCAGTACTTC
TRBJ2-1 | TRBD2 | TRBV19 | few | CASSMGTSSVNNEQFF | TGTGCCAGTAGTATGGGGACTAGCTCGGTAAACAATGAGCAGTTCTTC
TRBJ2-5 | TRBD2 | TRBV7-2 | . | CASSLGLSGRAETQYF | TGTGCCAGCAGCTTGGGGCTTAGCGGGAGGGCGGAGACCCAGTACTTC
TRBJ2-5 | TRBD1 | TRBV6-5 | few | CASSADRVREETQYF | TGTGCCAGCAGCGCGGACAGGGTGAGGGAAGAGACCCAGTACTTC
TRBJ2-1 | . | TRBV6-5 | few | CASSVGGNYNEQFF | TGTGCCAGCAGTGTGGGCGGGAACTACAATGAGCAGTTCTTC
TRBJ1-6 | . | TRBV2 | few | CASSEMNSPLHF | TGTGCCAGCAGTGAGATGAATTCACCCCTCCACTTT
TRBJ2-4 | . | TRBV19 | . | CASSRERGHVDIQYF | TGTGCCAGTAGCCGCGAGAGAGGGCACGTTGACATTCAGTACTTC
TRBJ1-2 | . | TRBV3-1 | . | CASSLQGPGGYTF | TGTGCCAGCAGCCTACAGGGACCGGGAGGCTACACCTTC
TRBJ2-7 | . | TRBV12-3/TRBV12-4 | . | CASSLIRGSKNEQYF | TGTGCCAGCAGTTTAATTAGAGGGTCAAAAAACGAGCAGTACTTC
TRBJ2-1 | TRBD2 | TRBV4-2 | . | CASSHGLAEGSNEQFF | TGTGCCAGCAGCCACGGACTAGCGGAGGGCTCCAATGAGCAGTTCTTC
TRBJ2-3 | . | TRBV9 | . | CASSVVGGVADTQYF | TGTGCCAGCAGCGTAGTAGGAGGGGTGGCAGATACGCAGTATTTT
TRBJ2-5 | . | TRBV20-1 | . | CSAKTREETQYF | TGCAGTGCCAAGACTAGAGAAGAGACCCAGTACTTC
TRBJ2-3 | . | TRBV12-3/TRBV12-4 | . | CASSLSPGGSSTDTQYF | TGTGCCAGCAGTTTATCTCCCGGTGGCAGTAGCACAGATACGCAGTATTTT
TRBJ2-1 | TRBD1 | TRBV28 | few | CASSLLGGGEQFF | TGTGCCAGCAGTTTACTAGGGGGCGGTGAGCAGTTCTTC
TRBJ2-2 | TRBD2 | TRBV9 | . | CASSPLAGGPTGELFF | TGTGCCAGCAGCCCCTTGGCGGGAGGGCCCACCGGGGAGCTGTTTTTT
TRBJ2-1 | . | TRBV18 | few | CASSPRPSSYNEQFF | TGTGCCAGCTCACCACGGCCGAGCTCCTACAATGAGCAGTTCTTC